Below, one T cell receptor beta chain is given with its context. Its target is not known. Per the germline V gene, CDR1 is SGHAT and CDR2 is FQNNGV. V was clipped by 3 bases and J by 6 bases, with 6 bases between them. This CDR3 comprises 11 residues. These data belong to a study of cytomegalovirus exposure and HLA in healthy donors. In the PCR, 60 Vbeta and 13 Jbeta primers were used. Assay: immunoSEQ multiplex PCR; the TCRdb copy retains only in-frame clones and omits some. The sample lists 140,000 to 150,000 clones, 60% to 85% seen once, with less than 8% in the top ten. Study-level results: In vitro work confirmed that a few CMV-associated chains recognize CMV antigens. Associated with HLA alleles at 0.05 false discovery rate in a later analysis were approximately 17,000 TCR beta sequences. The study flagged roughly 160 TCR beta chains as cytomegalovirus-associated.

The clonotype comes from a woman between 40 and 50 years old in good health and CMV-seropositive. V gene TRBV11-2 combines with J gene TRBJ2-7, with D hard to call. Sequenced: PBMCs. The CDR3: CASSFNVEQYF. CDR3 coding DNA: TGTGCCAGCAGCTTTAATGTCGAGCAGTACTTC. Full variable domain (outside the CDR3, taken from reference TRBV11-2 and TRBJ2-7): EAGVAQSPRYKIIEKRQSVAFWCNPISGHATLYWYQQILGQGPKLLIQFQNNGVVDDSQLPKDRFSAERLKGVDSTLKIQPAKLEDSAVYLCASSFNVEQYFGPGTRLTVT.